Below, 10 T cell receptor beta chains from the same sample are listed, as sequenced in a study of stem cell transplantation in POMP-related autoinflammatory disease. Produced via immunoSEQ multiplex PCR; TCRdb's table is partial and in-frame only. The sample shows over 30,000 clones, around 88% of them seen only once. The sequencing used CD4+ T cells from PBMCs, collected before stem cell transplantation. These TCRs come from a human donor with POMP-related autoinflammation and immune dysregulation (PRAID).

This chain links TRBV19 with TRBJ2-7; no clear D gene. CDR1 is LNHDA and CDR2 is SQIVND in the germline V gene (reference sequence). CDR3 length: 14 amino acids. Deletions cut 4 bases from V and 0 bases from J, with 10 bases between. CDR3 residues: CASSNLHLSYEQYF. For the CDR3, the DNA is TGTGCCAGTAGTAACTTACATCTCTCCTACGAGCAGTACTTC.

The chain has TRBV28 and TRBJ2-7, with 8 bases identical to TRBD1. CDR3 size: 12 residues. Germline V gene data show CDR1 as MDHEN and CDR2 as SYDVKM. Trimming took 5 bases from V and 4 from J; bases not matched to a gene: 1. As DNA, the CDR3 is TGTGCCAGCAGTCAGGGGGCATACGAGCAGTACTTC. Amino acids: CASSQGAYEQYF.

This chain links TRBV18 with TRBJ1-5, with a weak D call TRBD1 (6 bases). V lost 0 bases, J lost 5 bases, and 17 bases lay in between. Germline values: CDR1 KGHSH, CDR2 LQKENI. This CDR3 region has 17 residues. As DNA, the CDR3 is TGTGCCAGCTCACCACCGGGGTCCGGGGGCGGAGATCAGCCCCAGCATTTT. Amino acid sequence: CASSPPGSGGGDQPQHF.

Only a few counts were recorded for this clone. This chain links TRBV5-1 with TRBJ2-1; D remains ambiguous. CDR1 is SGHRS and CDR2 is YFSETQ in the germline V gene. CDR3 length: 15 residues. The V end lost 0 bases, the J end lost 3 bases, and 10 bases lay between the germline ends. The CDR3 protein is CASSLDAALYNEQFF. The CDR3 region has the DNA TGCGCCAGCAGCTTGGACGCGGCCCTCTACAATGAGCAGTTCTTC.

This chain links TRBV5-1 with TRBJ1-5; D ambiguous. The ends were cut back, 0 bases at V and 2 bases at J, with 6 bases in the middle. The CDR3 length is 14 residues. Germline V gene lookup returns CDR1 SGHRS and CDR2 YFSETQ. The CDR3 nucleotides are TGCGCCAGCAGCTTGGGAGAGGGCAATCAGCCCCAGCATTTT. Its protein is CASSLGEGNQPQHF.

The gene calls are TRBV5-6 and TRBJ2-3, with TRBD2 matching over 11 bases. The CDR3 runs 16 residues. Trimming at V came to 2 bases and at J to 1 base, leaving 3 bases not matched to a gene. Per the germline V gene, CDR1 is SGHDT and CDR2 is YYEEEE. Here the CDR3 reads CASSFLLAGGTDTQYF. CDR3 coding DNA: TGTGCCAGCAGCTTCCTACTAGCGGGGGGCACAGATACGCAGTATTTT.

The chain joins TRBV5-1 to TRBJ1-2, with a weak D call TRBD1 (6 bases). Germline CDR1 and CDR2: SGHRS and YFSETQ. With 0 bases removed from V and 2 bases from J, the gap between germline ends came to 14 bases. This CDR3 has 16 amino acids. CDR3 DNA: TGCGCCAGCAGCTTGGAGGGACACCATCGAAACTATGGCTACACCTTC. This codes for CASSLEGHHRNYGYTF.

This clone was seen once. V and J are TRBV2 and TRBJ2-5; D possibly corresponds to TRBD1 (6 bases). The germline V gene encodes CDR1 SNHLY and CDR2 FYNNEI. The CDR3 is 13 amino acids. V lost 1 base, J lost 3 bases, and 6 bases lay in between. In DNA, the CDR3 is TGTGCCAGCAGTGAAGGGACAGAAGAGACCCAGTACTTC. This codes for CASSEGTEETQYF. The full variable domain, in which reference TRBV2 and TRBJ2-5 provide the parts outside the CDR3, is EPEVTQTPSHQVTQMGQEVILRCVPISNHLYFYWYRQILGQKVEFLVSFYNNEISEKSEIFDDQFSVERPDGSNFTLKIRSTKLEDSAMYFCASSEGTEETQYFGPGTRLLVL.

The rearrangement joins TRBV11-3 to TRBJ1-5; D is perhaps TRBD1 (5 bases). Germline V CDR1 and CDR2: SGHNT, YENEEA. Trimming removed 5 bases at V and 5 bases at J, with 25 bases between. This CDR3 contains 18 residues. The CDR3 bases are TGTGCCAGCAGCGCCCAGACAGCCTATCGAGAGGAGCATCAGCCCCAGCATTTT. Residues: CASSAQTAYREEHQPQHF.

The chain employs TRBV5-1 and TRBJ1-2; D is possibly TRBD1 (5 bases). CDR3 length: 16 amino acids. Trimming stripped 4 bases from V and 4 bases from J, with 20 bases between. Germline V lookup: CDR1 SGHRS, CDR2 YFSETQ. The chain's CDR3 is CASSRGSGQTSYGYTF. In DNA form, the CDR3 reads TGCGCCAGCAGCAGGGGCTCCGGGCAAACCTCCTATGGCTACACCTTC.